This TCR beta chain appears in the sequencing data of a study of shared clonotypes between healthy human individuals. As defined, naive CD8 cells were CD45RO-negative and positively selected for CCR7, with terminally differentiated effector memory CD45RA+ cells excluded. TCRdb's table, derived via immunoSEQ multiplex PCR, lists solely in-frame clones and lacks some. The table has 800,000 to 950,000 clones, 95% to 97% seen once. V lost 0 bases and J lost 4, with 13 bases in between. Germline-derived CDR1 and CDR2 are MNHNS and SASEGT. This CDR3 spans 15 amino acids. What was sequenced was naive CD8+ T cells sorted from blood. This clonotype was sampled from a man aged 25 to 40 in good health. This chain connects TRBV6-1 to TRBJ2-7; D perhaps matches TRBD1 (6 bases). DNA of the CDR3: TGTGCCAGCAGTGAAGCTAGGAACAGGGTGTACGAGCAGTACTTC. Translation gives CASSEARNRVYEQYF.